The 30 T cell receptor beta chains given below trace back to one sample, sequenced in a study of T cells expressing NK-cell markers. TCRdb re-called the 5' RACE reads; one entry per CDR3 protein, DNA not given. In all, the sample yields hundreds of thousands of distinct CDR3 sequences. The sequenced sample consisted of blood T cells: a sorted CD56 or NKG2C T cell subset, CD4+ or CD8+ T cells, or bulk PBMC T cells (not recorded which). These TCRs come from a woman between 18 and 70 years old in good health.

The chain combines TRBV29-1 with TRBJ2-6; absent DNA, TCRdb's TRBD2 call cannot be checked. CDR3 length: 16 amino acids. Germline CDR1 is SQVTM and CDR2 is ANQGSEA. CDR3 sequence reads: CSVGNSGLSGANVLTF. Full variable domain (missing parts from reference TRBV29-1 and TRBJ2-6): SAVISQKPSRDICQRGTSLTIQCQVDSQVTMMFWYRQQPGQSLTLIATANQGSEATYESGFVIDKFPISRPNLTFSTLTVSNMSPEDSSIYLCSVGNSGLSGANVLTFGAGSRLTVL.

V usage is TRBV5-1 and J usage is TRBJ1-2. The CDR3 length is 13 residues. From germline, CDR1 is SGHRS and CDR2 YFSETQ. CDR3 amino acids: CASSLVVNYGYTF.

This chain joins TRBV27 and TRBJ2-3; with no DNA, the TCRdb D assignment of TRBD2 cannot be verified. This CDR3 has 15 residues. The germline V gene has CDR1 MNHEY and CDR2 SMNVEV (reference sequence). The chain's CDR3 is CASSFSLADTDTQYF.

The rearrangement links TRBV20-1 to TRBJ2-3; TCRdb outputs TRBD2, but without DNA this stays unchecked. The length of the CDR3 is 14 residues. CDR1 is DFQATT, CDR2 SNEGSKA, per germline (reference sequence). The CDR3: CSAPLAGRTDTQYF.

CDR3 sequence: CSVDGGSYEQYF. This chain connects TRBV29-1 to TRBJ2-7; TCRdb returns TRBD1, unconfirmable since there is no DNA. CDR3 length: 12 residues. Germline-derived CDR1 and CDR2 are SQVTM and ANQGSEA.

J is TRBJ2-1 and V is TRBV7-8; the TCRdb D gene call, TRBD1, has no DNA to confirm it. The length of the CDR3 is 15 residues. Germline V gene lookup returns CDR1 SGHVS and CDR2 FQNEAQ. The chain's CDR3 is CASGPRDRAYNEQFF.

The CDR3 protein is CASSSSGGPHYLGSTGELFF. The chain links TRBV5-4 to TRBJ2-2; TCRdb's assignment of TRBD2 cannot be checked, as there is no DNA. This CDR3 has 20 amino acids. The V gene's germline CDR1 is SGHNT and CDR2 YYREEE (reference sequence). Complete variable domain (other parts from reference TRBV5-4 and TRBJ2-2): ETGVTQSPTHLIKTRGQQVTLRCSSQSGHNTVSWYQQALGQGPQFIFQYYREEENGRGNFPPRFSGLQFPNYSSELNVNALELDDSALYLCASSSSGGPHYLGSTGELFFGEGSRLTVL.

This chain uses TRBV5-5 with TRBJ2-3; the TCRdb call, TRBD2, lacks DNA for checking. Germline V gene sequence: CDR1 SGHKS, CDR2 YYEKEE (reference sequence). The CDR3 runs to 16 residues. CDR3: CASSRSGTQNTDTQYF.

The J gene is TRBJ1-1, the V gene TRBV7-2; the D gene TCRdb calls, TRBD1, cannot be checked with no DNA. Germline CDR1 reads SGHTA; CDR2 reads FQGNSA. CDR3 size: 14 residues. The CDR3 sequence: CASRWDILNTEAFF. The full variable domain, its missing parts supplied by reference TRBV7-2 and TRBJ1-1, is GAGVSQSPSNKVTEKGKDVELRCDPISGHTALYWYRQSLGQGLEFLIYFQGNSAPDKSGLPSDRFSAERTGGSVSTLTIQRTQQEDSAVYLCASRWDILNTEAFFGQGTRLTVV.

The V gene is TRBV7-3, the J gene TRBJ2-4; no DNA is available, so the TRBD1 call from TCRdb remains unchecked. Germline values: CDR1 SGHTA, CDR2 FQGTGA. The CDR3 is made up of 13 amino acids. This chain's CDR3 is CASILGGKWIQYF.

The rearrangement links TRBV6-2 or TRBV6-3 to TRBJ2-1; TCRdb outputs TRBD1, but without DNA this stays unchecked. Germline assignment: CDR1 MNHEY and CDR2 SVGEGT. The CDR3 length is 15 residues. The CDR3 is CASSYLGQNYNEQFF.

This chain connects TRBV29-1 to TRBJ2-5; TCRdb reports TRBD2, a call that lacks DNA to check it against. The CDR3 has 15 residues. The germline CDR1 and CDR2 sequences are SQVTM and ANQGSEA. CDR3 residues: CSVEYLAEDQETQYF.

The CDR3 is CASSSILASYNEQFF. This chain joins TRBV7-3 and TRBJ2-1; TCRdb designates TRBD2, a call that cannot be tested without DNA. This CDR3 is 15 amino acids long. Germline lookup yields CDR1 SGHTA and CDR2 FQGTGA.

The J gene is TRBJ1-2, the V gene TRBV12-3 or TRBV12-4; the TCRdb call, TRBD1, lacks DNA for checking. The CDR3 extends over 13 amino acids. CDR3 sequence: CASSLQGDYGYTF.

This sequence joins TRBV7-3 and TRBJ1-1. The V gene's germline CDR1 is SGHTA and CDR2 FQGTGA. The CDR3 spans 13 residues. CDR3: CASSPTLRAPAFF.

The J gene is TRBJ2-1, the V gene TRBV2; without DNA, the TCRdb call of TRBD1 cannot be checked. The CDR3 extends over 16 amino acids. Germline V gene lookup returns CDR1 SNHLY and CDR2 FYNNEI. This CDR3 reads CASQFARDTSYNEQFF.

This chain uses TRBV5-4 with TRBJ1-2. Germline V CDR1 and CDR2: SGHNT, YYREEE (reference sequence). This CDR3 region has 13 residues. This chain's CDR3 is CASSSDGLYGYTF.

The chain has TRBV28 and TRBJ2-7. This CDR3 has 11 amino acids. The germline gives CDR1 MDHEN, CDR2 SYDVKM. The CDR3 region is CASSSNYEQYF.

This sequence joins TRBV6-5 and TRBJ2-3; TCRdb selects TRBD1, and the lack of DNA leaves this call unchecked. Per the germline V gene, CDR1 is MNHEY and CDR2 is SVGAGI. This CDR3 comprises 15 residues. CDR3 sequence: CASSSLTASTDTQYF.

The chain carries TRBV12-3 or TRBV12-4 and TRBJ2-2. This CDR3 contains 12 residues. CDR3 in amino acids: CASSNYIGELFF.

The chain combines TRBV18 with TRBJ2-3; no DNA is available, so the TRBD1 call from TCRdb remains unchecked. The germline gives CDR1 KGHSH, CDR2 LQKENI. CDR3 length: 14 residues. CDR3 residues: CASSPRGQADTQYF. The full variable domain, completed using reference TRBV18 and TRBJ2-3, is NAGVMQNPRHLVRRRGQEARLRCSPMKGHSHVYWYRQLPEEGLKFMVYLQKENIIDESGMPKERFSAEFPKEGPSILRIQQVVRGDSAAYFCASSPRGQADTQYFGPGTRLTVL.

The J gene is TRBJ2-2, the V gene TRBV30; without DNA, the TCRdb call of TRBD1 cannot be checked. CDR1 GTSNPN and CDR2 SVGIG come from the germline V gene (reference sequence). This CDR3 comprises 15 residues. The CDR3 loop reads CAWRAWDRDTGELFF.

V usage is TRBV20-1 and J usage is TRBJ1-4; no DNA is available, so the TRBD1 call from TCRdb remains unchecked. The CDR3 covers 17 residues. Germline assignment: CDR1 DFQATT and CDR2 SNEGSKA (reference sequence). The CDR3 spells CSARDFLRTGSNEKLFF.

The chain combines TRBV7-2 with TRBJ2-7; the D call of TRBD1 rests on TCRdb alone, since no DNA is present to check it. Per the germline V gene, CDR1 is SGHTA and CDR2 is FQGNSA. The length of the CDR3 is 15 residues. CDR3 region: CASSSQQGSGYEQYF.

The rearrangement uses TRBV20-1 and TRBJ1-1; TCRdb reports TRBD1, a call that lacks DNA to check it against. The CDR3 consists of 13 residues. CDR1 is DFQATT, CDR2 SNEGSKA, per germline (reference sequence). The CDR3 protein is CSARDRGGTEAFF.

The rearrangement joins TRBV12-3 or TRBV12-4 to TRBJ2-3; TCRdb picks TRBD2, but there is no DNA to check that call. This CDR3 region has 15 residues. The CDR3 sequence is CASSPSGGAGDTQYF.

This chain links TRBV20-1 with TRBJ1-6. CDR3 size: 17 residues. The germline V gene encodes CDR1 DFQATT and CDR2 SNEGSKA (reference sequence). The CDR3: CSAEEAEARIYNSPLHF.

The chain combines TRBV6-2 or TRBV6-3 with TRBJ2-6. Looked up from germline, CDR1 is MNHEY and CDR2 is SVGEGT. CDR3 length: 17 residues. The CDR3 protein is CASSSDPRFPGANVLTF.

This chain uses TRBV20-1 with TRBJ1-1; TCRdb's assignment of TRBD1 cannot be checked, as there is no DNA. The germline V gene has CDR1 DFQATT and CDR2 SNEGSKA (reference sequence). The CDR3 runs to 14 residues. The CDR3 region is CSSPPGGLNTEAFF.

CDR3 protein: CASGIRGVSYNEQFF. The chain joins TRBV27 to TRBJ2-1; the TCRdb call, TRBD2, lacks DNA for checking. This CDR3 region has 15 residues. The germline CDR1 and CDR2 sequences are MNHEY and SMNVEV (reference sequence).